The rows below give T cell receptor beta chains drawn from one sample of a study of neurological immune-mediated disorders. TCRdb reprocessed the 5' RACE reads via MiXCR and lists one record per CDR3 protein. This table has roughly 29,000 distinct CDR3 sequences, around 21% appearing once. Sequenced input: CD4+ T cells from blood. All receptors come from a man aged 50-60 years with HTLV-1-associated myelopathy (HAM/TSP). The CDR3 runs from the conserved cysteine through the conserved F or W. The D gene is left open where the match is weak. Clone size appears in some rows only: once, few, many, or a class for an expanded clone.

d_call: -
clone_size: medium-sized
j_call: TRBJ2-2
v_call: TRBV7-3
cdr3_aa: CASSSQGGGELFF
cdr3_nt: TGTGCCAGCAGCTCCCAGGGGGGTGGGGAGCTGTTTTTT

d_call: -
clone_size: -
j_call: TRBJ1-1
v_call: TRBV7-3
cdr3_aa: CASSPRGGNTEAFF
cdr3_nt: TGTGCCAGCAGCCCAAGAGGCGGGAACACTGAAGCTTTCTTT

d_call: TRBD1
clone_size: many
j_call: TRBJ1-6
v_call: TRBV20-1
cdr3_aa: CSARGQDRGGSPLHF
cdr3_nt: TGCAGTGCGAGAGGTCAGGACAGGGGAGGCTCACCCCTCCACTTT

d_call: -
clone_size: many
j_call: TRBJ2-5
v_call: TRBV7-2
cdr3_aa: CASSFSKGRETQYF
cdr3_nt: TGTGCCAGCAGCTTCTCCAAAGGGCGGGAGACCCAGTACTTC

d_call: TRBD1
clone_size: medium-sized
j_call: TRBJ2-5
v_call: TRBV20-1
cdr3_aa: CSAHNPTGRQETQYF
cdr3_nt: TGCAGTGCCCACAACCCGACAGGGAGACAAGAGACCCAGTACTTC

d_call: TRBD2
clone_size: many
j_call: TRBJ2-7
v_call: TRBV5-1
cdr3_aa: CASSLGGASYEQYF
cdr3_nt: TGCGCCAGCAGCCTCGGGGGGGCCTCCTACGAGCAGTACTTC

d_call: TRBD2
clone_size: many
j_call: TRBJ2-3
v_call: TRBV7-2
cdr3_aa: CASTRLAGSTDTQYF
cdr3_nt: TGTGCCAGCACCCGATTAGCGGGTAGCACAGATACGCAGTATTTT

d_call: TRBD1
clone_size: many
j_call: TRBJ1-3
v_call: TRBV20-1
cdr3_aa: CSASDRAYGNTIYF
cdr3_nt: TGCAGTGCTTCGGACAGGGCTTACGGAAACACCATATATTTT

d_call: TRBD1
clone_size: many
j_call: TRBJ2-3
v_call: TRBV9
cdr3_aa: CASSARQGFTTDTQYF
cdr3_nt: TGTGCCAGCAGCGCAAGACAGGGGTTTACGACAGATACGCAGTATTTT

d_call: TRBD1
clone_size: many
j_call: TRBJ2-4
v_call: TRBV11-2
cdr3_aa: CASSTDRVAKNIQYF
cdr3_nt: TGTGCCAGCAGCACGGACAGGGTTGCCAAAAACATTCAGTACTTC

d_call: TRBD2
clone_size: many
j_call: TRBJ2-7
v_call: TRBV20-1
cdr3_aa: CSAVRLAGGPQSYEQYF
cdr3_nt: TGCAGTGCTGTCCGACTAGCGGGAGGGCCGCAGTCCTACGAGCAGTACTTC

d_call: TRBD1
clone_size: many
j_call: TRBJ2-5
v_call: TRBV7-9
cdr3_aa: CASSSGDRYQETQYF
cdr3_nt: TGTGCCAGCAGCTCCGGGGACAGGTACCAAGAGACCCAGTACTTC

d_call: TRBD1
clone_size: -
j_call: TRBJ1-2
v_call: TRBV19
cdr3_aa: CATYRGGTGFYGYTF
cdr3_nt: TGTGCCACCTATCGAGGCGGGACAGGGTTTTATGGCTACACCTTC

d_call: TRBD1
clone_size: -
j_call: TRBJ2-6
v_call: TRBV5-4
cdr3_aa: CASSPRTGDFNVLTF
cdr3_nt: TGTGCCAGCAGCCCGCGGACAGGGGACTTCAACGTCCTGACTTTC

d_call: TRBD2
clone_size: many
j_call: TRBJ2-1
v_call: TRBV29-1
cdr3_aa: CSVTPGLAGGSSYNEQFF
cdr3_nt: TGCAGCGTTACACCGGGACTAGCGGGAGGGAGCTCCTACAATGAGCAGTTCTTC

d_call: -
clone_size: many
j_call: TRBJ1-5
v_call: TRBV28
cdr3_aa: CASSWGNQPQHF
cdr3_nt: TGTGCCAGCAGTTGGGGGAATCAGCCCCAGCATTTT

d_call: -
clone_size: many
j_call: TRBJ1-5
v_call: TRBV12-3/TRBV12-4
cdr3_aa: CASSPIPGKNQPQHF
cdr3_nt: TGTGCCAGCAGTCCAATCCCGGGGAAAAATCAGCCCCAGCATTTT

d_call: -
clone_size: -
j_call: TRBJ1-1
v_call: TRBV9
cdr3_aa: CASSVGWSTEAFF
cdr3_nt: TGTGCCAGCAGCGTAGGATGGTCCACTGAAGCTTTCTTT

d_call: -
clone_size: many
j_call: TRBJ1-1
v_call: TRBV3-1
cdr3_aa: CASSLGGRSNTEAFF
cdr3_nt: TGTGCCAGCAGCCTTGGAGGGCGGTCGAACACTGAAGCTTTCTTT

d_call: -
clone_size: -
j_call: TRBJ2-1
v_call: TRBV3-1
cdr3_aa: CASRGVNEQFF
cdr3_nt: TGTGCCAGCAGGGGTGTGAATGAGCAGTTCTTC

d_call: TRBD1
clone_size: -
j_call: TRBJ2-2
v_call: TRBV29-1
cdr3_aa: CSVNRGQTGELFF
cdr3_nt: TGCAGCGTGAACAGGGGGCAAACCGGGGAGCTGTTTTTT

d_call: -
clone_size: many
j_call: TRBJ2-2
v_call: TRBV13
cdr3_aa: CASSPRGGWLAANTGELFF
cdr3_nt: TGTGCCAGCAGCCCACGTGGGGGGTGGTTAGCGGCGAACACCGGGGAGCTGTTTTTT

d_call: -
clone_size: many
j_call: TRBJ2-7
v_call: TRBV28
cdr3_aa: CASSPRAFYEQYF
cdr3_nt: TGTGCCAGCAGTCCCCGGGCCTTCTACGAGCAGTACTTC

d_call: TRBD1
clone_size: many
j_call: TRBJ2-2
v_call: TRBV10-1
cdr3_aa: CASSESQGAWTGELFF
cdr3_nt: TGCGCCAGCAGTGAGTCCCAGGGGGCATGGACCGGGGAGCTGTTTTTT